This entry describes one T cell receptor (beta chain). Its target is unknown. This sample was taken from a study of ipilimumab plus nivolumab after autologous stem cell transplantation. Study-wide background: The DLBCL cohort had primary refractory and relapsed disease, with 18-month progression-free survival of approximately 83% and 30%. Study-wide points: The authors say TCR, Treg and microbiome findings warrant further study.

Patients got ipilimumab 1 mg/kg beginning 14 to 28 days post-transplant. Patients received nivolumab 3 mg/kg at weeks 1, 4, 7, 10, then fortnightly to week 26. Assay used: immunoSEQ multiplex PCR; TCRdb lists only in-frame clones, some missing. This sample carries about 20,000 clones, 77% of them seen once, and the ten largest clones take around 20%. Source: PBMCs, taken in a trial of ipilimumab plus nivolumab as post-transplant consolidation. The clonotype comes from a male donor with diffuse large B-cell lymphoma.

The CDR3 coding sequence is TGTGCCAGCAGCACGACGGGACAGCACTCCTACGAGCAGTACTTC. Encoded protein: CASSTTGQHSYEQYF. This rearrangement joins TRBV9 to TRBJ2-7, with 7 bases fitting TRBD1. Trimming cost V 4 bases and J 0 bases; bases outside gene matches: 7. Germline loops: CDR1 SGDLS, CDR2 YYNGEE. This CDR3 is built from 15 residues.